The source of this T cell receptor beta chain is a study of T cell responses to AZD1222 COVID-19 vaccine. Study outcomes and limitations: Donors, mostly white British, included more females; clonal diversity was possibly underestimated.

A note on this clone: Its specificity is unknown.

Looked up from germline, CDR1 is SEHNR and CDR2 is FQNEAQ (reference sequence). This CDR3 region has 16 residues. The ends lost 5 bases at V and 5 bases at J; junction bases unmatched: 9. TCRdb's table, derived via immunoSEQ multiplex PCR, lists solely in-frame clones and lacks some. This sample has 100,000 to 130,000 clones; 85% to 95% occur once, and the top ten carry 6.2%. This clonotype originated in an adult who received the AZD1222 COVID-19 vaccine. This rearrangement joins TRBV7-9 to TRBJ1-2; 12 bases agree with TRBD1. The source material was peripheral blood, sampled 28 days after the second AZD1222 dose. For the CDR3, the DNA is TGTGCCAGCAGCCTAGGGACAGGGGGCAGTATGTATGGCTACACCTTC. Its translation: CASSLGTGGSMYGYTF.